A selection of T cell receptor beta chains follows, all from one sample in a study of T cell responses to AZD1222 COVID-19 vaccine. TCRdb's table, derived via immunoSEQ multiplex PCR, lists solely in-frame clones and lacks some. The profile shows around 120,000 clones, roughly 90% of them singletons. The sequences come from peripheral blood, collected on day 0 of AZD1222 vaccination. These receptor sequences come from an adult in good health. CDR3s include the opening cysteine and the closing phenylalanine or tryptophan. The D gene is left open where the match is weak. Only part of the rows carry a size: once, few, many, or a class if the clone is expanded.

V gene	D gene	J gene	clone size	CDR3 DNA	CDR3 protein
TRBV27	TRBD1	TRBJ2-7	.	TGTGCCAGCAGTCCCGGACAGGGTACTGCTTACGAGCAGTACTTC	CASSPGQGTAYEQYF
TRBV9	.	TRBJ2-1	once	TGTGCCAGCAGCGTAGGTAGGACAAATGAGCAGTTCTTC	CASSVGRTNEQFF
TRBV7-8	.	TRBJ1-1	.	TGTGCGACCAGAGGGGGTACTGAAGCTTTCTTT	CATRGGTEAFF
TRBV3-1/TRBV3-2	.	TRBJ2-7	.	TGTGCCAGCAGCCAAGGATCAATTGGGTTCTACGAGCAGTACTTC	CASSQGSIGFYEQYF
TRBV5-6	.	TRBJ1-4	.	TGTGCCAGCAGCCGACCGGCGGGGGAAAAACTGTTTTTT	CASSRPAGEKLFF
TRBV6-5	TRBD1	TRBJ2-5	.	TGTGCCAGCAGCCAAGGACAGGGGTGGACCCAGTACTTC	CASSQGQGWTQYF
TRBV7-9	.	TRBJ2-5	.	TGTGCCAGCAGCTTATTGTTAGGGAGACCCCAGTACTTC	CASSLLLGRPQYF
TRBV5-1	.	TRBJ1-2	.	TGCGCCAGCAGCTGGGAATGGACGGCTTATGGCTACACCTTC	CASSWEWTAYGYTF
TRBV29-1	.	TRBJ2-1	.	TGCAGCGTTGGGCAGGGAAACTCCTACAATGAGCAGTTCTTC	CSVGQGNSYNEQFF
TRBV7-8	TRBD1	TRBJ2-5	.	TGTGCCAGCAGCCTAGACAGGGGGCAAGAGACCCAGTACTTC	CASSLDRGQETQYF
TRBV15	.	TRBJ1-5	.	TGTGCCACCAGCAGAGATGGTAGCAATCAGCCCCAGCATTTT	CATSRDGSNQPQHF
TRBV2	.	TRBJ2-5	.	TGTGCCAGCAGTGACCAGAGCTGGGGGACCCAGTACTTC	CASSDQSWGTQYF
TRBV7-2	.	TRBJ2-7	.	TGTGCCAGCAGCTTAGGGGGCGTGGCCTACGAGCAGTACTTC	CASSLGGVAYEQYF
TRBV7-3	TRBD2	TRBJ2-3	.	TGTGCCAGCAGCCCCGGACTAGTCGGGGATACGCAGTATTTT	CASSPGLVGDTQYF
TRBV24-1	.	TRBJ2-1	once	TGTGCCACCAGTGATTTGCCCGGCAGGGTCTCGGAGAATGAGCAGTTCTTC	CATSDLPGRVSENEQFF
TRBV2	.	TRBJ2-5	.	TGTGCCAGCAGTCAGGACCACCAAGAGACCCAGTACTTC	CASSQDHQETQYF
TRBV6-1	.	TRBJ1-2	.	TGTGCCAGCAGTGAAGCAGTTTATGGCTACACCTTC	CASSEAVYGYTF
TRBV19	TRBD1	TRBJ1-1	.	TGTGCCAGTAGTCTGCTGACAGGGAGCACTGAAGCTTTCTTT	CASSLLTGSTEAFF
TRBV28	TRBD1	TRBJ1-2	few	TGTGCCAGCAGTACCGGGACAGGCTATGGCTACACCTTC	CASSTGTGYGYTF
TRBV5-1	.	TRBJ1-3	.	TGCGCCAGCAGCTTGGCATCAAGGTCCCTGGACACCATATATTTT	CASSLASRSLDTIYF
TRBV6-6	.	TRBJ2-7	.	TGTGCCAGCAGTTTCACCGGGACAATGAGCTCCTACGAGCAGTACTTC	CASSFTGTMSSYEQYF
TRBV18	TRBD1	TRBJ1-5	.	TGTGCCAGCTCACCATCGACAGGGGCGAGTTATCAGCCCCAGCATTTT	CASSPSTGASYQPQHF
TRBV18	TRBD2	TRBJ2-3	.	TGTGCCAGCTCACCACTGTCCCAGGGAGGGGATACGCAGTATTTT	CASSPLSQGGDTQYF
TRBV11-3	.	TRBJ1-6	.	TGTGCCAGCAGCCGACGGAATTATAATTCACCCCTCCACTTT	CASSRRNYNSPLHF
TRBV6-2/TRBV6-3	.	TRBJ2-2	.	TGTGCCAGCAGTTATAAAAGGGATACGAAGGTGAACACCGGGGAGCTGTTTTTT	CASSYKRDTKVNTGELFF
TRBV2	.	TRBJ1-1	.	TGTGCCAGCAACATACAACAGGGAGGGGGGCCTTTCTTT	CASNIQQGGGPFF
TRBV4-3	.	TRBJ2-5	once	TGCGCCAGCAGCCAAGATCAATTAGAAGAGACCCAGTACTTC	CASSQDQLEETQYF
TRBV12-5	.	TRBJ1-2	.	TGTGCTAGTGACCACAGGGATGGCTATGGCTACACCTTC	CASDHRDGYGYTF
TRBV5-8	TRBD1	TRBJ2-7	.	TGTGCCAGCAGCGTTGACAGGGGGTACTACGAGCAGTACTTC	CASSVDRGYYEQYF
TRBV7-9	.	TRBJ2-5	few	TGTGCCAGCAGCTTATCATGGAGCGGTTCCCAAGAGACCCAGTACTTC	CASSLSWSGSQETQYF
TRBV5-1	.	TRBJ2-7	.	TGCGCCAGCAGCTTGGTCGGTTTTGGGAGGGAGCAGTACTTC	CASSLVGFGREQYF
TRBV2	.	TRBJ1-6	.	TGTGCCAGCATACGGGGAGGGGCCCTCCACTTT	CASIRGGALHF
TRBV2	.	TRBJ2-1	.	TGTGCCAGCAGTTACACCGACAATGAGCAGTTCTTC	CASSYTDNEQFF
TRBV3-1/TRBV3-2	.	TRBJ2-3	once	TGTGCCAGCAGTCGAAGGGCCGGGACCTCGGGACGGGTCACAGATACGCAGTATTTT	CASSRRAGTSGRVTDTQYF
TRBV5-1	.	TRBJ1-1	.	TGCGCCAGCAGCTTGGGGGTGACGGACATGAACACTGAAGCTTTCTTT	CASSLGVTDMNTEAFF
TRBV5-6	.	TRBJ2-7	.	TGTGCCAGCAGCGACCGGGCGTACTACGAGCAGTACTTC	CASSDRAYYEQYF